This T cell receptor (beta chain) was retrieved from a study of T cells after yellow fever vaccination. This clonotype showed up just a few times. TCRdb reprocessed the 5' RACE reads with MiXCR, giving one entry per CDR3 protein. This sample yields approximately 550,000 distinct CDR3 sequences, of which 19% are seen a single time; 13% to 15% belongs to the top ten. Specimen: PBMCs, collected 15 days after the yellow fever booster vaccination. This receptor was identified in a man aged 25 to 40 who received the YFV17D yellow fever vaccine.

Here the CDR3 reads CASSPRGEAPSQNEQFF. The CDR3 DNA follows: TGTGCCAGCAGCCCCCGGGGGGAAGCCCCGTCTCAGAATGAGCAGTTCTTC. The chain has TRBV9 and TRBJ2-1; 7 bases agree with TRBD2. The CDR3 runs to 17 residues. V lost 4 bases and J lost 7; bases outside the gene matches: 17. Germline V gives CDR1 SGDLS, CDR2 YYNGEE.